The 13 T cell receptor beta chains below all came from one sample that was sequenced in a study of human T cells and chemical hapten exposure. One entry per CDR3 protein results from TCRdb running MiXCR on the RACE reads. The sample records about 45,000 distinct CDR3 sequences, 3.5% to 4.5% being singletons. Time point of the sample: healthy volunteer bleed at 2 weeks. Unseparated into fractions, whole blood served as the source from which total RNA was extracted. What was sequenced was whole blood. Source of these receptors: a female donor in good health. Some clones in this sample may be carry-over from other donors' samples.

The CDR3 here is CASSLIQGGASLDTEAFF. The CDR3 coding sequence is TGTGCCAGCAGCTTAATCCAAGGGGGCGCGAGTTTGGACACTGAAGCTTTCTTT. The chain carries TRBV7-9 and TRBJ1-1, with 7 bases that match TRBD1. The CDR3 covers 18 residues. The germline gives CDR1 SEHNR, CDR2 FQNEAQ (reference sequence). V trimming: 2 bases; J trimming: 3 bases; junction bases outside the gene matches: 15.

This clonotype has a count of ten or more. This chain connects TRBV6-2 or TRBV6-3 to TRBJ2-5, with 8 bases matching TRBD2. Germline values: CDR1 MNHEY, CDR2 SVGEGT. V was pared by 7 bases and J by 4 bases, with 11 bases of the junction left unmatched. The CDR3 spans 15 residues. Here the CDR3 DNA reads TGTGCCAGCAAAAGTTCGGGACTAGTCGGAGAGACCCAGTACTTC. This gives the protein CASKSSGLVGETQYF.

This clonotype has ten or more counts. The chain links TRBV2 to TRBJ1-2; the match to TRBD1 covers 12 bases. The CDR3 extends over 14 amino acids. J lost 11 bases, V lost 5 bases, and 9 bases had no gene match. Per the germline V gene, CDR1 is SNHLY and CDR2 is FYNNEI. CDR3 sequence: CASSPSGQGAGYTF. DNA for the CDR3: TGTGCCAGCAGTCCCTCGGGACAGGGGGCCGGTTACACCTTC.

The sample holds many counts of this clonotype. The chain has TRBV29-1 and TRBJ2-3; the D is unclear. This CDR3 has 13 residues. V lost 5 bases and J lost 4, with 13 bases in between. Germline V lookup: CDR1 SQVTM, CDR2 ANQGSEA. CDR3 nucleotide sequence: TGCAGCGTTCTAGTGGCGCCCTCAGATACGCAGTATTTT. Translation gives CSVLVAPSDTQYF.

This clonotype was picked up many times. The chain uses TRBV14 and TRBJ1-5, with D hard to call. The V gene lost 10 bases and the J gene lost 7 bases, with 5 bases spanning the gap. The CDR3 totals 9 residues. Germline values: CDR1 SGHDN, CDR2 FVKESK. The CDR3 DNA is TGTGCCAACTACCAGCCCCAGCATTTT. It yields the protein CANYQPQHF.

This clonotype was counted at least ten times. J is TRBJ1-4 and V is TRBV4-2; TRBD1 matches at 10 bases. Germline-derived CDR1 and CDR2 are LGHNA and YNFKEQ. The CDR3 loop spans 16 amino acids. V lost 0 bases and J lost 6; bases outside the gene matches: 4. This CDR3 reads CASSQEGGTGDEKLFF. DNA of the CDR3: TGTGCCAGCAGCCAAGAAGGGGGGACAGGGGATGAAAAACTGTTTTTT.

This sequence joins TRBV27 and TRBJ2-5, with 8 bases matching TRBD2. Trimming cost V 5 bases and J 2 bases; bases outside gene matches: 13. CDR1 is MNHEY and CDR2 is SMNVEV in the germline V gene (reference sequence). The CDR3 spans 17 residues. The CDR3 loop is CASSPAGKTSDQETQYF. The DNA of the CDR3 is TGTGCCAGCAGTCCAGCGGGGAAGACTAGCGATCAAGAGACCCAGTACTTC.

This clonotype was seen ten or more times. The gene calls are TRBV9 and TRBJ1-4; 8 nucleotides match TRBD1. This CDR3 spans 16 amino acids. CDR1 is SGDLS, CDR2 YYNGEE, per germline. J was trimmed by 8 bases and V by 1 base; bases with no gene match: 10. CDR3 sequence: CASSVSQGAQGEKLFF. In DNA, the CDR3 is TGTGCCAGCAGCGTAAGCCAGGGGGCTCAGGGAGAAAAACTGTTTTTT.

This clonotype was counted at least ten times. The chain couples TRBV29-1 to TRBJ1-6; D may be TRBD1 (5 bases). The length of the CDR3 is 13 residues. Germline V lookup: CDR1 SQVTM, CDR2 ANQGSEA. The V gene lost 4 bases and the J gene lost 6 bases, with 10 bases spanning the gap. The CDR3: CSVGSGLNSPLHF. The CDR3 DNA reads as TGCAGCGTTGGATCGGGACTTAATTCACCCCTCCACTTT.

The sample holds many counts of this clonotype. The V gene is TRBV11-2, the J gene TRBJ2-1; TRBD2 aligns across 7 bases. Germline loops: CDR1 SGHAT, CDR2 FQNNGV. The CDR3 extends over 15 amino acids. The J segment lost 8 bases and the V segment lost 2 bases, leaving 9 bases of the junction unmatched. In DNA form, the CDR3 reads TGTGCCAGCAGCTTACCCGGACTAGGTGGCTATGAGCAGTTCTTC. Protein: CASSLPGLGGYEQFF. The full variable domain, in which reference TRBV11-2 and TRBJ2-1 provide the parts outside the CDR3, is EAGVAQSPRYKIIEKRQSVAFWCNPISGHATLYWYQQILGQGPKLLIQFQNNGVVDDSQLPKDRFSAERLKGVDSTLKIQPAKLEDSAVYLCASSLPGLGGYEQFFGPGTRLTVL.

This clonotype was picked up many times. The chain is built from TRBV20-1 and TRBJ2-3; 12 nucleotides line up with TRBD2. The V segment lost 3 bases and the J segment 1 base; nucleotides outside the gene matches: 5. From germline, CDR1 is DFQATT and CDR2 SNEGSKA (reference sequence). The CDR3 is 16 residues long. CDR3 bases: TGCAGTGCTAGTCGCCGGACTAGCGGGGGCACAGATACGCAGTATTTT. Translating it yields CSASRRTSGGTDTQYF.

Ten or more counts support this clonotype. V and J are TRBV20-1 and TRBJ1-5; 9 bases agree with TRBD1. The CDR3 extends over 14 amino acids. Trimming removed 3 bases from V and 5 bases from J; junction bases left unmatched: 5. Germline V gene sequence: CDR1 DFQATT, CDR2 SNEGSKA (reference sequence). CDR3 sequence (DNA): TGCAGTGCTAGTGGACAGGGGCGAGATCAGCCCCAGCATTTT. Protein: CSASGQGRDQPQHF.

This clonotype occurred many times. This rearrangement joins TRBV7-9 to TRBJ1-2; D ambiguous. The germline V gene has CDR1 SEHNR and CDR2 FQNEAQ (reference sequence). The germline V and J ends were trimmed by 4 bases and 2 bases, with 14 bases remaining between them. The CDR3 totals 15 residues. The CDR3 loop is CASSSGRPRNYGYTF. The CDR3 DNA is TGTGCCAGCAGCTCGGGGAGACCACGAAACTATGGCTACACCTTC. The whole variable domain, remainder taken from reference TRBV7-9 and TRBJ1-2, is DTGVSQNPRHKITKRGQNVTFRCDPISEHNRLYWYRQTLGQGPEFLTYFQNEAQLEKSRLLSDRFSAERPKGSFSTLEIQRTEQGDSAMYLCASSSGRPRNYGYTFGSGTRLTVV.